This entry lists 10 T cell receptor beta chains sequenced from one sample in a study of cytomegalovirus exposure and HLA in healthy donors. The study ran its PCR with 60 Vbeta and 13 Jbeta primers. Measured with immunoSEQ multiplex PCR; TCRdb has only the in-frame clones, and not every one. The sample shows some 190,000 clones, less than 90% of them seen only once. Sequencing was carried out using PBMCs. The receptors derive from a woman in her thirties in good health and CMV-seronegative.

The J gene is TRBJ2-3, the V gene TRBV11-3; 11 positions match TRBD2. The CDR3 length is 16 residues. In germline, CDR1 is SGHNT, CDR2 YENEEA. Unmatched junction bases numbered 3, after V lost 4 bases and J lost 0 bases. The CDR3 is CASSSRTSGSTDTQYF. DNA of the CDR3: TGTGCCAGCAGCTCTAGGACTAGCGGGAGCACAGATACGCAGTATTTT.

This chain joins TRBV5-1 and TRBJ1-1; 8 bases line up with TRBD1. The germline gives CDR1 SGHRS, CDR2 YFSETQ. The CDR3 covers 16 residues. Trimming cost V 4 bases and J 4 bases; bases outside gene matches: 12. CDR3 amino acids: CASSPEPGGVFTEAFF. In DNA, the CDR3 is TGCGCCAGCAGCCCCGAGCCAGGGGGCGTCTTCACTGAAGCTTTCTTT.

About this clone itself: The junction and the germline gene differ at one end; a read error may be behind it. CDR3 amino acids: CASSEGDTRSLF. The DNA of the CDR3 is TGTGCCAGCAGTGAGGGGGACACCCGTTCCCTCTTT. The chain carries TRBV6-1 and TRBJ1-1; D may be TRBD1 (6 bases). This CDR3 spans 12 amino acids. Germline V CDR1 and CDR2: MNHNS, SASEGT.

V usage is TRBV4-1 and J usage is TRBJ2-2, with D possibly TRBD2 on 5 matching bases. V dropped 1 base and J dropped 0 bases, with 12 bases sitting between them. The CDR3 totals 17 residues. Germline CDR1 reads MGHRA; CDR2 reads YSYEKL. CDR3 in amino acids: CASSQVSGNANTGELFF. In nucleotides, the CDR3 is TGCGCCAGCAGCCAAGTCAGCGGAAACGCGAACACCGGGGAGCTGTTTTTT.

The rearrangement joins TRBV10-3 to TRBJ2-1; D may be TRBD2 (6 bases). Germline V CDR1 and CDR2: ENHRY, SYGVKD. Between the trimmed V and J ends, which lost 0 bases and 5 bases, there was a span of 8 bases. The CDR3 totals 14 residues. The CDR3 here is CAISESRTNNEQFF. In nucleotides, the CDR3 is TGTGCCATCAGTGAGTCGAGGACTAACAATGAGCAGTTCTTC.

This clone occurred once. The CDR3 bases are TGCGCCAGCAGCCCCGTTGCGGGAAGCGAGCAGTACTTC. This gives the protein CASSPVAGSEQYF. The chain employs TRBV4-1 and TRBJ2-7; TRBD2 might be the D (6 bases). Trimming cost V 4 bases and J 6 bases, with 13 bases left between them. Germline-derived CDR1 and CDR2 are MGHRA and YSYEKL. The CDR3 contains 13 residues.

This sequence joins TRBV2 and TRBJ1-1; 8 bases are shared with TRBD1. Unmatched junction bases numbered 12, after V lost 1 base and J lost 8 bases. The germline V gene encodes CDR1 SNHLY and CDR2 FYNNEI. The CDR3 contains 16 residues. The CDR3: CASSEEFPGQDSEAFF. DNA for the CDR3: TGTGCCAGCAGTGAAGAGTTTCCGGGACAGGACTCGGAAGCTTTCTTT.

The V gene is TRBV4-2, the J gene TRBJ2-7, with 11 bases lining up with TRBD2. The germline V gene encodes CDR1 LGHNA and CDR2 YNFKEQ. Germline trimming cut 1 base from V and 2 bases from J; bases unmatched to any gene: 7. The CDR3 is made up of 17 amino acids. Here the CDR3 DNA reads TGTGCCAGCAGCCAAGTACTAGCGGGGGCCAAGACCTACGAGCAGTACTTC. This translates into CASSQVLAGAKTYEQYF.

In this sample, this clone turned up a few times. The V gene is TRBV5-1, the J gene TRBJ2-1, with a tentative D call TRBD1 (6 bases). The germline V and J ends were trimmed by 9 bases and 9 bases, with 13 bases remaining between them. Germline CDR1 reads SGHRS; CDR2 reads YFSETQ. The CDR3 covers 11 residues. CDR3 nucleotides: TGCGCCACCTCAGCAGGGGCTGAGCAGTTCTTC. It is translated as CATSAGAEQFF. The complete variable domain, with remaining parts taken from reference TRBV5-1 and TRBJ2-1, reads KAGVTQTPRYLIKTRGQQVTLSCSPISGHRSVSWYQQTPGQGLQFLFEYFSETQRNKGNFPGRFSGRQFSNSRSEMNVSTLELGDSALYLCATSAGAEQFFGPGTRLTVL.

The gene calls are TRBV28 and TRBJ2-7; TRBD2 aligns across 7 bases. Germline loops: CDR1 MDHEN, CDR2 SYDVKM. The CDR3 loop spans 14 amino acids. The V and J ends lost 3 bases and 5 bases, in that order; junction bases with no gene match: 7. The CDR3 here is CASSLGGDFDEQYF. CDR3 nucleotides: TGTGCCAGCAGTTTGGGGGGGGATTTCGACGAGCAGTACTTC. Full variable domain (outside the CDR3, taken from reference TRBV28 and TRBJ2-7): DVKVTQSSRYLVKRTGEKVFLECVQDMDHENMFWYRQDPGLGLRLIYFSYDVKMKEKGDIPEGYSVSREKKERFSLILESASTNQTSMYLCASSLGGDFDEQYFGPGTRLTVT.